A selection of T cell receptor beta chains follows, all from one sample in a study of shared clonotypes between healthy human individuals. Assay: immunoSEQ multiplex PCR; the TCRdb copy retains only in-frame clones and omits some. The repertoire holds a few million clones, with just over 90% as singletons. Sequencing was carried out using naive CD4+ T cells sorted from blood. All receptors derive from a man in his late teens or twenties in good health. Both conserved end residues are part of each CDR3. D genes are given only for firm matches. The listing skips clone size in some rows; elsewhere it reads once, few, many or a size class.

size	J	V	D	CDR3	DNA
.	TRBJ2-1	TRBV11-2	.	CASSLDGLQYNEQFF	TGTGCCAGCAGCTTAGATGGACTTCAATACAATGAGCAGTTCTTC
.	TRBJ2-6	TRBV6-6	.	CASTSALSGANVLTF	TGTGCCAGCACATCCGCCTTATCTGGGGCCAACGTCCTGACTTTC
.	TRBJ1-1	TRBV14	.	CASSQLEGTEAFF	TGTGCCAGCAGCCAGTTAGAAGGGACTGAAGCTTTCTTT
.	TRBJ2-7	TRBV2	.	CASSDQGLGEQYF	TGTGCCAGCAGTGACCAGGGACTCGGAGAGCAGTACTTC
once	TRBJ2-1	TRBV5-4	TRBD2	CASSPGLAGLNEQFF	TGTGCCAGCAGCCCGGGACTAGCGGGACTCAATGAGCAGTTCTTC
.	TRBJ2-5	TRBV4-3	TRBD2	CASSQGWASGAPETQYF	TGCGCCAGCAGCCAAGGGTGGGCTAGCGGGGCTCCAGAGACCCAGTACTTC
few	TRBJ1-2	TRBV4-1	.	CASSLSVDLMQGYTF	TGCGCCAGCAGCCTCAGCGTAGATCTGATGCAGGGCTACACCTTC
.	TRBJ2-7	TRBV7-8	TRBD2	CASSLLAGASYEQYF	TGTGCCAGCAGCTTGTTAGCGGGGGCCTCCTACGAGCAGTACTTC
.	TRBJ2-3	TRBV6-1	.	CASSGGVGGTQYF	TGTGCCAGCAGTGGGGGTGTCGGGGGTACGCAGTATTTT
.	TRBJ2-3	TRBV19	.	CASSKLAYSTDTQYF	TGTGCCAGTAGTAAACTAGCCTATAGCACAGATACGCAGTATTTT
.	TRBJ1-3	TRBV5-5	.	CASSLVVGEGNTIYF	TGTGCCAGCAGCTTGGTTGTGGGAGAAGGAAACACCATATATTTT
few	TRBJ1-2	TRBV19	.	CASSLQAQSYGYTF	TGTGCCAGTAGTCTCCAGGCCCAGAGCTATGGCTACACCTTC
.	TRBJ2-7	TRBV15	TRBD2	CATSRTQGRLSGVSEQYF	TGTGCCACCAGCAGAACCCAGGGTCGGCTTAGCGGGGTCTCCGAGCAGTACTTC
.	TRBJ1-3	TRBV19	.	CASRPRHSGNTIYF	TGTGCCAGTAGACCCCGTCACTCTGGAAACACCATATATTTT
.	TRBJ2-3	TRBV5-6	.	CASRPVSSTDTQYF	TGTGCCAGCAGACCCGTGAGTAGCACAGATACGCAGTATTTT
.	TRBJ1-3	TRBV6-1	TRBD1	CASSLTGNGNTIYF	TGTGCCAGCAGTCTGACAGGGAATGGAAACACCATATATTTT
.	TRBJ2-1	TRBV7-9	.	CASSRDLGLYNEQFF	TGTGCCAGCAGCCGGGACTTGGGTCTCTACAATGAGCAGTTCTTC
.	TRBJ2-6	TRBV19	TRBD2	CASRLAGPHPLANVLTF	TGTGCCAGTCGGCTAGCGGGCCCCCATCCTCTGGCCAACGTCCTGACTTTC
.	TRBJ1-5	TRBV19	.	CASRPEGYNQPQHF	TGTGCCAGTAGACCGGAGGGTTACAATCAGCCCCAGCATTTT
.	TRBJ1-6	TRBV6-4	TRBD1	CASSEGTVNSPLHF	TGTGCCAGCAGTGAAGGGACAGTAAATTCACCCCTCCACTTT
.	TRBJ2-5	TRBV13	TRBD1	CASSPRGDREETQYF	TGTGCCAGCAGCCCTCGGGGGGACAGGGAAGAGACCCAGTACTTC
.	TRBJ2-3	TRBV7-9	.	CASSPGASATDTQYF	TGTGCCAGCAGCCCCGGGGCTAGCGCCACAGATACGCAGTATTTT
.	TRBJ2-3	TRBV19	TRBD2	CASSIGGLGGDTQYF	TGTGCCAGTAGTATAGGGGGACTAGGAGGCGATACGCAGTATTTT
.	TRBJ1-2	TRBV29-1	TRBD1	CSVEAIGQGNYGYTF	TGCAGCGTTGAAGCCATAGGACAGGGAAATTATGGCTACACCTTC
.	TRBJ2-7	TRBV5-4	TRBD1	CASSRTQVGTASTYEQYF	TGTGCCAGCAGCCGCACACAAGTAGGGACAGCCAGCACCTACGAGCAGTACTTC
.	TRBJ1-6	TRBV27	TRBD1	CASSLEQGGSYNSPLHF	TGTGCCAGCAGTTTGGAACAGGGGGGGTCCTATAATTCACCCCTCCACTTT